The 23 T cell receptor beta chains below come from one sample, sequenced in a study of T-cell memory formation after mild COVID-19. TCRdb analysed the 5' RACE reads with MiXCR anew, one entry per CDR3 protein. The sample has 310,000 or so distinct CDR3 sequences, more than 15% seen once. Material for sequencing was PBMCs or a T cell subset sorted from them (not recorded which). The receptors here all came from a man between 18 and 29 years old who had mild COVID-19 (a few samples of this study predate the infection). Cell type and time point are not known.

The chain uses TRBV5-1 and TRBJ2-3; D possibly corresponds to TRBD1 (6 bases). Trimming shortened V by 2 bases and J by 0 bases, and 10 bases separated the two germline ends. The germline V gene encodes CDR1 SGHRS and CDR2 YFSETQ. CDR3 length equals 15 residues. CDR3 sequence: CASSFSGVSTDTQYF. The CDR3 DNA sequence: TGCGCCAGCAGCTTCTCAGGGGTTAGCACAGATACGCAGTATTTT.

V is TRBV5-1 and J is TRBJ1-2; D is ambiguous. This CDR3 spans 13 amino acids. The germline gives CDR1 SGHRS, CDR2 YFSETQ. V was shortened by 0 bases and J by 6 bases, with 9 bases between the two germline ends. This chain's CDR3 is CASSLVGPNGYTF. The CDR3 nucleotides are TGCGCCAGCAGCTTGGTTGGGCCCAATGGCTACACCTTC.

In this sample, this clonotype turned up a few times. The genes are TRBV5-1 and TRBJ2-5; D possibly matches TRBD1 or TRBD2 (5 bases each). The V end lost 9 bases, the J end lost 1 base, and 16 bases lay between the germline ends. CDR1 and CDR2 (germline): SGHRS, YFSETQ. This CDR3 has 14 amino acids. CDR3: CATREWGSQETQYF. In DNA form, the CDR3 reads TGCGCCACCAGAGAGTGGGGGAGCCAAGAGACCCAGTACTTC.

This clonotype has more than one count but fewer than ten. The chain employs TRBV5-1 and TRBJ2-3; 9 positions agree with TRBD1. Germline lookup yields CDR1 SGHRS and CDR2 YFSETQ. The CDR3 has 15 residues. Trimming cost V 4 bases and J 3 bases; bases outside gene matches: 6. CDR3 amino acids: CASSLGQGWTDTQYF. The CDR3 nucleotides are TGCGCCAGCAGCCTCGGACAGGGGTGGACAGATACGCAGTATTTT.

The V gene is TRBV28, the J gene TRBJ2-4; D may correspond to TRBD1 or TRBD2 (5 bases each). The germline V and J ends were trimmed by 6 bases and 4 bases, with 16 bases remaining between them. The CDR3 has 15 residues. Germline V CDR1 and CDR2: MDHEN, SYDVKM. The chain's CDR3 is CASSIRRDGKNIQYF. The CDR3 region has the DNA TGTGCCAGCAGCATTCGAAGGGACGGAAAAAACATTCAGTACTTC.

This clonotype was counted only a few times. The V call is TRBV7-2, the J call TRBJ1-1; TRBD1 is a possible D gene (5 bases). Germline-derived CDR1 and CDR2 are SGHTA and FQGNSA. CDR3 length: 14 residues. V gave up 4 bases and J gave up 5 bases, with 14 bases separating them. In DNA form, the CDR3 reads TGTGCCAGCAGCTGGGTGGGGGTAGGAACTGAAGCTTTCTTT. The encoded protein is CASSWVGVGTEAFF.

This clonotype was recorded a few times. The chain recombines TRBV5-6 with TRBJ1-2, with no clear D. The CDR3 runs to 13 residues. Germline-derived CDR1 and CDR2 are SGHDT and YYEEEE. V lost 3 bases and J lost 7, with 13 bases in between. CDR3 coding DNA: TGTGCCAGCAGCTATGGAGTGGGTTTTGGCTACACCTTC. Translating it yields CASSYGVGFGYTF. Using reference TRBV5-6 and TRBJ1-2 for the parts outside the CDR3, the full variable domain is DAGVTQSPTHLIKTRGQQVTLRCSPKSGHDTVSWYQQALGQGPQFIFQYYEEEERQRGNFPDRFSGHQFPNYSSELNVNALLLGDSALYLCASSYGVGFGYTFGSGTRLTVV.

The gene calls are TRBV12-3 or TRBV12-4 and TRBJ1-2, with D possibly matching TRBD1 (6 bases). Trimming left V 6 bases short and J 4 bases short, with 18 bases between. CDR3 length: 15 amino acids. The CDR3 is CASSAYRDPIYGYTF. CDR3 bases: TGTGCCAGCAGCGCTTACAGGGACCCTATCTATGGCTACACCTTC.

This clonotype was observed a handful of times. V is TRBV11-2 and J is TRBJ2-3, with no clear D. CDR1 is SGHAT and CDR2 is FQNNGV in the germline V gene. V lost 1 base, J lost 2 bases, and 10 bases lay in between. This CDR3 spans 15 amino acids. The CDR3 nucleotides are TGTGCCAGCAGCTTAGGGCGCCGTTTCACAGATACGCAGTATTTT. This sequence encodes CASSLGRRFTDTQYF.

The sample holds a few counts of this clonotype. The chain carries TRBV7-9 and TRBJ2-5, with a possible D match to TRBD2 (5 bases). The V gene's germline CDR1 is SEHNR and CDR2 FQNEAQ (reference sequence). The CDR3 length is 15 residues. Trimming cost V 5 bases and J 2 bases, with 15 bases left between them. As DNA, the CDR3 is TGTGCCAGCAGCCGCATAGCACGAGGGCAAGAGACCCAGTACTTC. Its translation is CASSRIARGQETQYF.

The chain combines TRBV9 with TRBJ1-2; maybe TRBD1 (6 bases). This CDR3 contains 15 residues. V lost 4 bases to trimming and J lost 4 bases, with 17 bases between them. Germline V gives CDR1 SGDLS, CDR2 YYNGEE. The CDR3 spells CASSPGEGESYGYTF. The DNA of the CDR3 is TGTGCCAGCAGCCCAGGGGAAGGAGAGAGCTATGGCTACACCTTC.

This clonotype was detected a few times. V is TRBV4-2 and J is TRBJ1-1, with D unresolved. The ends were cut back, 0 bases at V and 0 bases at J, with 8 bases in the middle. Looked up from germline, CDR1 is LGHNA and CDR2 is YNFKEQ. This CDR3 comprises 15 residues. As DNA, the CDR3 is TGTGCCAGCAGCCAAGAAATAGGGATGAACACTGAAGCTTTCTTT. This codes for CASSQEIGMNTEAFF.

The chain uses TRBV7-2 and TRBJ1-1, with no clear D. CDR3 length: 14 residues. The germline CDR1 and CDR2 sequences are SGHTA and FQGNSA. V was clipped by 3 bases and J by 2 bases, with 10 bases between them. The CDR3, as DNA: TGTGCCAGCAGCTTTCGAGGAGGTAACACTGAAGCTTTCTTT. Translation gives CASSFRGGNTEAFF.

This clonotype has only one observation. The CDR3 protein is CASSAQGNGNTIYF. The CDR3 DNA follows: TGTGCCAGCAGCGCTCAGGGGAATGGAAACACCATATATTTT. The chain links TRBV9 to TRBJ1-3, with D tentatively TRBD1 (6 bases). Per germline, CDR1 SGDLS and CDR2 YYNGEE. The V end lost 3 bases, the J end lost 3 bases, and 10 bases lay between the germline ends. CDR3 size: 14 residues.

This clonotype was seen a few times. The gene calls are TRBV7-9 and TRBJ2-3; unclear D gene. The CDR3 consists of 15 residues. Germline-derived CDR1 and CDR2 are SEHNR and FQNEAQ (reference sequence). The V end lost 4 bases, the J end lost 0 bases, and 11 bases lay between the germline ends. Here the CDR3 reads CASSSVTHSTDTQYF. The CDR3 nucleotides read TGTGCCAGCAGCTCCGTGACTCACAGCACAGATACGCAGTATTTT.

The rearrangement links TRBV9 to TRBJ2-5; 12 positions match TRBD2. There are 16 residues in the CDR3. The trim removed 0 bases at V and 5 bases at J, leaving 5 bases unmatched. Per the germline V gene, CDR1 is SGDLS and CDR2 is YYNGEE. For the CDR3, the DNA is TGTGCCAGCAGCGTAGCTAGCGGGGGGGCCGGGGAGACCCAGTACTTC. Its translation is CASSVASGGAGETQYF.

In its sample, this clonotype was seen a few times. The chain couples TRBV20-1 to TRBJ2-5; 8 bases match TRBD2. The germline V gene has CDR1 DFQATT and CDR2 SNEGSKA (reference sequence). The trim removed 5 bases at V and 4 bases at J, leaving 6 bases unmatched. The length of the CDR3 is 13 residues. This chain's CDR3 is CSAGPGGIETQYF. CDR3 sequence (DNA): TGCAGTGCTGGCCCGGGAGGGATAGAGACCCAGTACTTC.

The chain links TRBV7-9 to TRBJ1-2, with TRBD1 matching over 7 bases. J gave up 4 bases and V 5 bases, and 7 bases lay outside the gene matches. CDR3 length: 14 amino acids. The germline gives CDR1 SEHNR, CDR2 FQNEAQ (reference sequence). The CDR3 is CASSKRDRTYGYTF. In nucleotides, the CDR3 is TGTGCCAGCAGCAAACGGGACAGAACCTATGGCTACACCTTC.

This clonotype has a count of ten or more. The chain recombines TRBV3-1 with TRBJ1-5; 12 nucleotides line up with TRBD1. This CDR3 has 15 amino acids. CDR1 and CDR2 (germline): LGHDT, YNNKEL (reference sequence). Trimming cost V 5 bases and J 7 bases; bases outside gene matches: 6. The CDR3, as DNA: TGTGCCAGCAGCTGGGGACAGGGGGCGAGGCAGCCCCAGCATTTT. It specifies CASSWGQGARQPQHF.

This clonotype was seen a few times. This chain links TRBV4-1 with TRBJ2-1; either TRBD1 or TRBD2 may supply D (5 bases each). CDR1 is MGHRA and CDR2 is YSYEKL in the germline V gene. Trimming took off 3 bases at V and 0 bases at J, with 9 bases between the two ends. This CDR3 spans 15 amino acids. For the CDR3, the DNA is TGCGCCAGCAGCCATGGGGGTAGCTCCTACAATGAGCAGTTCTTC. It translates to CASSHGGSSYNEQFF.

V is TRBV27 and J is TRBJ2-6, with no clear D. Germline-derived CDR1 and CDR2 are MNHEY and SMNVEV (reference sequence). Between the trimmed V and J ends, which lost 6 bases and 1 base, there was a span of 10 bases. The CDR3 spans 15 residues. The chain's CDR3 is CASRPQLSGANVLTF. In DNA form, the CDR3 reads TGTGCCAGCAGGCCCCAATTATCTGGGGCCAACGTCCTGACTTTC.

This clonotype was seen only a few times. The junction differs from germline at one of its ends, possibly a read error. This chain connects TRBV19 to TRBJ1-2; no definite D call. Per germline, CDR1 LNHDA and CDR2 SQIVND (reference sequence). The CDR3 contains 14 residues. Written as DNA, the CDR3 is TGTGCCAGTAGTAATCCACCGCACTCCTATGACTACACCTTC. Translation: CASSNPPHSYDYTF.

This clonotype has only a few counts. V gene TRBV20-1 combines with J gene TRBJ2-1; D could derive from TRBD1 or TRBD2 (7 bases each). Trimming left V 5 bases short and J 6 bases short, with 20 bases between. The CDR3 runs 15 residues. Germline CDR1 and CDR2: DFQATT and SNEGSKA (reference sequence). Here the CDR3 reads CSARRRQGGSNEQFF. CDR3 DNA: TGCAGTGCTCGCCGCCGGCAGGGGGGGTCCAATGAGCAGTTCTTC.